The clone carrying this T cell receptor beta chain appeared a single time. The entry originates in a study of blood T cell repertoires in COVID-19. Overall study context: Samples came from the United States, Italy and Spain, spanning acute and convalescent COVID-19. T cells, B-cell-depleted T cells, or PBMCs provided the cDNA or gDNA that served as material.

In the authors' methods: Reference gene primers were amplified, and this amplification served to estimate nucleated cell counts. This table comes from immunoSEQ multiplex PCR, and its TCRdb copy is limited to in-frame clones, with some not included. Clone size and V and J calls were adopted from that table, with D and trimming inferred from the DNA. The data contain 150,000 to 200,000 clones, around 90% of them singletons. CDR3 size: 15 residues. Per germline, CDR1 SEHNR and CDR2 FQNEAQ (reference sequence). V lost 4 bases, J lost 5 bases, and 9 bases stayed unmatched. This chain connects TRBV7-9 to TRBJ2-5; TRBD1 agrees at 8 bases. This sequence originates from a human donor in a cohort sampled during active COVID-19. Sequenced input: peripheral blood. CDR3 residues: CASSYPGRGPETQYF. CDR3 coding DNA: TGTGCCAGCAGCTACCCTGGCAGGGGGCCGGAGACCCAGTACTTC.